This T cell receptor beta chain is from a study of T cell repertoires in aging, cancer and after chemotherapy. In germline, CDR1 is SGHNT, CDR2 YYREEE (reference sequence). The CDR3 totals 14 residues. V dropped 4 bases and J dropped 11 bases, with 21 bases sitting between them. The template was genomic DNA from peripheral blood, not RNA. TRB rearrangements spanning V, D and J were amplified using mixed TRB-A/B primers. TCRdb re-called the multiplex PCR reads with MiXCR, one entry per CDR3 protein. The sample shows some 6,700 distinct CDR3 sequences, roughly 35% of them seen only once. The source is a human donor in good health. Input material: blood. The genes are TRBV5-4 and TRBJ1-1; D is possibly TRBD1 (5 bases). CDR3 in amino acids: CASSIPRDGADAFF. The CDR3 coding sequence is TGTGCCAGCAGCATACCGCGGGACGGTGCAGATGCTTTCTTT.